One sample yielded the 18 T cell receptor beta chains listed below, sequenced in a study of control samples from healthy donors and cancer patients. Produced via immunoSEQ multiplex PCR; TCRdb's table is partial and in-frame only. The sample includes 400,000 to 450,000 clones, 75% to 95% of them seen just once. Sequencing was done on a sample of PBMCs. The source is a middle-aged man with head and neck cancer.

The chain recombines TRBV24-1 with TRBJ1-1; D gene uncertain. CDR1 and CDR2 (germline): KGHDR, SFDVKD. Trimming pared 4 bases from V and 7 bases from J, leaving 12 bases between. This CDR3 contains 13 residues. The CDR3 loop is CATSDSKRLEAFF. CDR3 sequence (DNA): TGTGCCACCAGTGACTCCAAGCGGCTTGAAGCTTTCTTT.

The rearrangement links TRBV5-5 to TRBJ1-1; maybe TRBD1 (5 bases). Germline CDR1 is SGHKS and CDR2 is YYEKEE (reference sequence). Trimming took 2 bases from V and 4 from J, leaving 15 bases between them. CDR3 length: 15 amino acids. CDR3 loop: CASSFTGTESTEAFF. The DNA for the CDR3 is TGTGCCAGCAGCTTTACCGGGACCGAGAGCACTGAAGCTTTCTTT.

In its sample, this clone was seen a few times. The chain has TRBV7-3 and TRBJ2-1, with 11 bases lining up with TRBD2. The V gene end was trimmed by 7 bases and the J gene end by 8 bases; junction bases not matched to a gene: 16. The germline gives CDR1 SGHTA, CDR2 FQGTGA. The CDR3 is 17 amino acids. The chain's CDR3 is CASNSLASGGLIHEQFF. CDR3 DNA: TGTGCCAGCAACTCTCTGGCTAGCGGGGGGCTTATCCATGAGCAGTTCTTC.

The rearrangement joins TRBV6-2 or TRBV6-3 to TRBJ2-7; 13 nucleotides line up with TRBD2. Germline CDR1 MNHEY, CDR2 SVGEGT. Trimming cost V 0 bases and J 3 bases; bases outside gene matches: 8. The CDR3 is 18 residues long. The CDR3 DNA reads TGTGCCAGCAGTTACTCGGAGATAACTAGCGGGGGGGTCTACGAGCAGTACTTC. Protein sequence: CASSYSEITSGGVYEQYF.

CDR3 amino acids: CASSQTPKQVMNTEAFF. The CDR3 nucleotides are TGTGCCAGCAGCCAAACTCCAAAACAGGTTATGAACACTGAAGCTTTCTTT. The V and J genes are TRBV3-1 (or the pseudogene TRBV3-2) and TRBJ1-1, with a tentative D call TRBD1 (5 bases). Per the germline V gene, CDR1 is LGHDT and CDR2 is YNNKEL (reference sequence). CDR3 length equals 17 residues. V was cut by 2 bases and J by 0 bases, with 16 bases left in between.

V and J are TRBV3-1 (or the pseudogene TRBV3-2) and TRBJ2-5; no clear D gene. Per germline, CDR1 LGHDT and CDR2 YNNKEL (reference sequence). The CDR3 sequence is 15 residues long. Trimming pared 3 bases from V and 5 bases from J, leaving 16 bases between. The CDR3 nucleotides are TGTGCCAGCAGCCATGCCAGGCCTACCGGGGAGACCCAGTACTTC. This translates into CASSHARPTGETQYF.

The sample holds one count of this clone. The chain is built from TRBV28 and TRBJ1-1; D ambiguous. CDR3 length: 14 amino acids. The germline V and J ends were trimmed by 3 bases and 4 bases, with 12 bases remaining between them. Germline assignment: CDR1 MDHEN and CDR2 SYDVKM. The CDR3 DNA reads as TGTGCCAGCAGTTTTTTCTCCAAGATCACTGAAGCTTTCTTT. This codes for CASSFFSKITEAFF.

J is TRBJ2-4 and V is TRBV10-3; possibly TRBD1 for D (6 bases). Trimming left V 3 bases short and J 3 bases short, with 12 bases between. CDR3 length: 15 residues. Germline CDR1 ENHRY, CDR2 SYGVKD. CDR3 region: CAISEEGEGKNIQYF. The CDR3 coding sequence is TGTGCCATCAGTGAAGAGGGGGAAGGCAAAAACATTCAGTACTTC.

The chain has TRBV3-1 (or the pseudogene TRBV3-2) and TRBJ1-6, with a weak D call TRBD1 (5 bases). The V end lost 1 base, the J end lost 0 bases, and 10 bases lay between the germline ends. Germline V gives CDR1 LGHDT, CDR2 YNNKEL (reference sequence). The CDR3 runs to 17 residues. The CDR3 bases are TGTGCCAGCAGCCAAGGTAGGGGCATCTCCTATAATTCACCCCTCCACTTT. This codes for CASSQGRGISYNSPLHF.

DNA for the CDR3: TGCGCCAGCAGCTTAGGACTAGCGGGAGGAGTAGTGGACGAGCAGTACTTC. As protein: CASSLGLAGGVVDEQYF. V gene TRBV5-1 combines with J gene TRBJ2-7, with TRBD2 identical over 14 bases. The V gene end was trimmed by 2 bases and the J gene end by 5 bases; junction bases not matched to a gene: 9. Germline CDR1 SGHRS, CDR2 YFSETQ. The length of the CDR3 is 17 residues.

V and J are TRBV11-2 and TRBJ2-1; 12 nucleotides line up with TRBD2. J lost 9 bases, V lost 2 bases, and 5 bases had no gene match. From germline, CDR1 is SGHAT and CDR2 FQNNGV. The length of the CDR3 is 15 residues. The CDR3 spells CASSLLAGGPGEQFF. CDR3 bases: TGTGCCAGCAGCTTACTAGCGGGGGGGCCTGGTGAGCAGTTCTTC.

The chain recombines TRBV4-1 with TRBJ1-3; D gene uncertain. The CDR3 contains 15 residues. The V end lost 0 bases, the J end lost 2 bases, and 8 bases lay between the germline ends. Looked up from germline, CDR1 is MGHRA and CDR2 is YSYEKL. The CDR3 DNA reads as TGCGCCAGCAGCCAAGACATTCAGCCTGGAAACACCATATATTTT. Translated, it gives CASSQDIQPGNTIYF.

J is TRBJ2-7 and V is TRBV5-1; possible D gene TRBD2, 5 bases. The CDR3 is made up of 15 amino acids. V was cut by 4 bases and J by 2 bases, with 16 bases left in between. Germline V CDR1 and CDR2: SGHRS, YFSETQ. CDR3 DNA: TGCGCCAGCAGCCGTGACACACTCGGGACCTACGAGCAGTACTTC. Protein sequence: CASSRDTLGTYEQYF.

CDR3 bases: TGTGCCGCATCCCAAGGGGGGCAAGAGACCCAGTACTTC. Its protein product is CAASQGGQETQYF. The gene calls are TRBV28 and TRBJ2-5; D may match TRBD1 or TRBD2 (6 bases each). This CDR3 spans 13 amino acids. The germline gives CDR1 MDHEN, CDR2 SYDVKM. V was cut by 11 bases and J by 2 bases, with 15 bases left in between.

This chain joins TRBV27 and TRBJ2-3; 7 nucleotides line up with TRBD1. V shed 2 bases and J 7 bases; nucleotides not matched to a gene: 3. The CDR3 length is 13 residues. The germline CDR1 and CDR2 sequences are MNHEY and SMNVEV (reference sequence). CDR3 DNA sequence: TGTGCCAGCAGTTTAGACAGGGTACATACGCAGTATTTT. It codes for CASSLDRVHTQYF.

The chain carries TRBV5-6 and TRBJ1-2, with 7 bases matching TRBD1. Trimming removed 1 base from V and 5 bases from J; junction bases left unmatched: 5. Looked up from germline, CDR1 is SGHDT and CDR2 is YYEEEE. The CDR3 is 14 amino acids. The CDR3 region is CASSLLGGAYGYTF. DNA of the CDR3: TGTGCCAGCAGCTTGCTAGGGGGCGCTTATGGCTACACCTTC.

As regards this clone: This CDR3 is also generated by other DNA sequences in the sample. V usage is TRBV28 and J usage is TRBJ1-1; no reliable D call. The length of the CDR3 is 14 residues. V lost 5 bases and J 0 bases, leaving 10 bases between the germline ends. From germline, CDR1 is MDHEN and CDR2 SYDVKM. This CDR3 is CASSPGRLNTEAFF. DNA for the CDR3: TGTGCCAGCAGTCCCGGGCGGTTGAACACTGAAGCTTTCTTT.

V and J are TRBV24-1 and TRBJ2-2; 7 nucleotides align to TRBD1. Trimming at V came to 7 bases and at J to 4 bases, leaving 2 bases not matched to a gene. Germline loops: CDR1 KGHDR, CDR2 SFDVKD. This CDR3 has 13 amino acids. The CDR3 region is CATRDRATGELFF. CDR3 sequence (DNA): TGTGCCACCAGAGACAGGGCCACCGGGGAGCTGTTTTTT.